This T cell receptor (beta chain) stems from a study of Ad26.COV2.S vaccination and SARS-CoV-2 variants. Study background: Within the COV1001 Ad26.COV2.S trial arm, the donor was enrolled. Study-wide results and caveats: Recipients given vaccine exceeded placebo recipients in spike-specific TCR breadth. Placebo and vaccine recipients had non-spike TCR breadth that was similar. Reported findings describe substantial breadth in spike-specific CD8+ and CD4+ T cell responses following vaccination.

The treatment was: approximately 18 received Ad26.COV2.S at low or high dose, single or two shots; about 5 received placebo; per-sample allocation not given. The investigators took samples on day 63 after the first vaccine or placebo injection. Sequenced by immunoSEQ multiplex PCR; TCRdb stores in-frame clones only, minus some. The data hold around 450,000 clones, with about 89% observed a single time. Of note for this clone: What it binds is not known.

CDR1 is SGHRS and CDR2 is YFSETQ in the germline V gene. The CDR3 is 15 amino acids. V lost 4 bases, J lost 3 bases, and 8 bases stayed unmatched. The V gene is TRBV5-1, the J gene TRBJ2-7; TRBD2 matches 9 bases. This receptor was obtained from a person between 18 and 65 years old who received the Ad26.COV2.S COVID-19 vaccine or a placebo. This specimen consisted of peripheral blood, obtained in a trial of Ad26.COV2.S vaccine versus placebo. CDR3 nucleotides: TGCGCCAGCAGCCTCTCCCTAGCGGGAAGCTACGAGCAGTACTTC. It codes for CASSLSLAGSYEQYF.